This paragraph reports one T cell receptor beta chain. The antigen remains unidentified. This sample was included in a study of CD8+ T cells in alopecia areata. Across the study: Treated patients were dosed with oral tofacitinib, taking 5 to 10 mg twice daily.

RNA extraction was followed by reverse transcription into cDNA, which acted as the sequencing template. TCRdb's table, derived via immunoSEQ multiplex PCR, lists solely in-frame clones and lacks some. Among about 250,000 clones, 60% were seen once, and the ten largest hold roughly 0.93%. Treatment here: oral pan-JAK inhibitor, 5-10 mg twice daily. CDR1 is GTSNPN, CDR2 SVGIG, per germline (reference sequence). Trimming left V 3 bases short and J 0 bases short, with 15 bases between. There are 17 residues in the CDR3. Overall study findings and caveats: Scalp sequencing also captures normal skin's resident alphabeta T cells.

The clonotype comes from a human donor with alopecia areata. The chain recombines TRBV30 with TRBJ1-6; D unclear. This specimen consisted of CD4+ T cells sorted from blood, obtained at week 52, from a patient treated with tofacitinib. The CDR3 spells CAWSPGRPSSYNSPLHF. Written as DNA, the CDR3 is TGTGCCTGGAGCCCTGGACGGCCGAGCTCCTATAATTCACCCCTCCACTTT.